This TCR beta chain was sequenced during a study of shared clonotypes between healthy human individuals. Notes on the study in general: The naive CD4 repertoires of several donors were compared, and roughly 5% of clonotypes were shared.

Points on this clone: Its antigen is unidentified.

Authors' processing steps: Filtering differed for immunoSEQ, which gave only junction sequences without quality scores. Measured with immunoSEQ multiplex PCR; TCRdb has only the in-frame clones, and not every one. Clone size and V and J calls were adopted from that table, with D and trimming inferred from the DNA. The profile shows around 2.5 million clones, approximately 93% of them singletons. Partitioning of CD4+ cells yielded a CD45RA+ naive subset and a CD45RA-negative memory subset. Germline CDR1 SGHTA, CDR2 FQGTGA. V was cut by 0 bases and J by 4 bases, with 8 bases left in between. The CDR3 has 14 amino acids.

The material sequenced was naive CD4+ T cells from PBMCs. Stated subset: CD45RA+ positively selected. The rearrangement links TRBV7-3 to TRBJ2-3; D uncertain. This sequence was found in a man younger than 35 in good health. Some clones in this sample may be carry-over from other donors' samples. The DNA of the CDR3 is TGTGCCAGCAGCTTAACCCCCCAATCAGATACGCAGTATTTT. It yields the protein CASSLTPQSDTQYF.